This TCR beta chain was recovered during a study of PD-1 blockade in classical Hodgkin lymphoma. Study-level points and caveats: It was CD4+ TCR diversity, not CD8+, that rose significantly by C4D1. Complete responders possessed baseline diversity comparable to newly diagnosed patients. Underlying causes for the observed repertoire differences were not defined, possibly disease activity or prior therapy. Newly diagnosed patients were reported to exhibit reduced baseline TCR diversity relative to healthy donors.

From germline, CDR1 is SGHVS and CDR2 FQNEAQ. The CDR3 has 13 amino acids. Trimming cost V 1 base and J 4 bases, with 7 bases left between them. There was relapse after autologous stem cell transplantation in every patient, and there was variation in brentuximab vedotin exposure. Data came from immunoSEQ multiplex PCR; TCRdb stores just in-frame clones and leaves some out. This sample has 70,000 to 80,000 clones, with under 95% found just once. About this clone itself: Its antigen is not known.

The rearrangement uses TRBV7-8 and TRBJ1-1; D is unresolved. This sequence originates from a human donor with classical Hodgkin lymphoma. Specimen: peripheral blood mononuclear cells (PBMCs), collected at baseline. The CDR3 DNA follows: TGTGCCAGCAGCTTAGAGTCCCTCACTGAAGCTTTCTTT. This gives the protein CASSLESLTEAFF.